These T cell receptor beta chains were read from a single sample in a study of T cell repertoires in cytomegalovirus infection. TCRdb fed the reads into MiXCR, producing one record per CDR3 protein. Altogether approximately 770,000 distinct CDR3 sequences are present, 29% being singletons, with the ten largest covering about 12%. These TCRs' antigens remain unknown. Source: cultured CD8+ T cells from PBMCs, taken from culture after CMV antigen stimulation. The source of these receptors is a human donor in good health (CMV status not recorded). Some clones in this sample may be carry-over from other donors' samples. CDR3s include the opening cysteine and the closing phenylalanine or tryptophan. A D gene is named only where the DNA matches it firmly. Some rows mark clone size as missing; the rest say once, few, many or name a class of expanded clone.

few TRBJ2-2 - TRBV7-9 TGTGCCAGCAGCTTACCATCGGTCCTCACCGGGGAGCTGTTTTTT CASSLPSVLTGELFF
- TRBJ2-7 TRBD2 TRBV18 TGTGCCAGCTCTTTCGGGACTAACGAGCAGTACTTC CASSFGTNEQYF
few TRBJ1-5 - TRBV5-3 TGTGCCAGCAGCTTGAAGCCGGGAAGTAGCAATCAGCCCCAGCATTTT CASSLKPGSSNQPQHF
many TRBJ2-3 TRBD2 TRBV7-3 TGTGCCAGCAGCTCTCCGGGACTAGCGGGAGCCGACACAGATACGCAGTATTTT CASSSPGLAGADTDTQYF
many TRBJ1-2 - TRBV7-2 TGTGCCAGCAGCTTAGAATGGCAGCCCGGTGGTTATGGCTACACCTTC CASSLEWQPGGYGYTF
many TRBJ1-1 TRBD1 TRBV7-9 TGTGCCAGCAGCACCCGGGACAGACTCATGAACACTGAAGCTTTCTTT CASSTRDRLMNTEAFF
many TRBJ2-1 - TRBV7-8 TGTGCCAGCAGCTTAGCGGTGGGCGGACAGTTCTTC CASSLAVGGQFF
- TRBJ2-1 - TRBV20-1 TGCAGTGCTAGAGTTCGTTCCTACAATGAGCAGTTCTTC CSARVRSYNEQFF
few TRBJ1-3 TRBD1 TRBV27 TGTGCCAGCAGTTTATCGGGTTTTATGGACAGGGACTCTGGAAACACCATATATTTT CASSLSGFMDRDSGNTIYF
- TRBJ1-1 - TRBV12-3/TRBV12-4 TGTGCCAGCAGTTTAGAAGGCCTCGGGACTGAAGCTTTCTTT CASSLEGLGTEAFF
- TRBJ1-2 TRBD1 TRBV7-6 TGTGTCAGCAGCGGTTCAGGACAGGGACCGACTAACTATGGTTACACCTTC CVSSGSGQGPTNYGYTF
few TRBJ1-1 TRBD1 TRBV7-2 TGTGCCAGCAGCCCGGACAGGGGTGTGTGGGCTTTCTTT CASSPDRGVWAFF
few TRBJ2-3 TRBD2 TRBV7-6 TGTGCCAGCAGCAACAGCATCGGGGGGAGCACAGATACGCAGTATTTT CASSNSIGGSTDTQYF
few TRBJ2-3 - TRBV20-1 TGCAGTGATGGGACGGCGAGAAACACAGATACGCAGTATTTT CSDGTARNTDTQYF
few TRBJ1-2 - TRBV7-9 TGTGCCAGCAGCCAGGTCCCTCTCTATGGCTACACCTTC CASSQVPLYGYTF
- TRBJ1-5 TRBD1 TRBV6-5 TGTGCCAGCAGTTACTTTGGGACAGGGGGCGATCAGCCCCAGCATTTT CASSYFGTGGDQPQHF
many TRBJ2-7 - TRBV6-5 TGTGCCAGCAGTTCCAACTACGGTTCGTTGGTAGTTTACGAGCAGTACTTC CASSSNYGSLVVYEQYF
- TRBJ2-5 - TRBV11-1 TGTGCCAGCAGCTTACGCAGGGTTGGAGAGACCCAGTACTTC CASSLRRVGETQYF
- TRBJ1-1 - TRBV4-1 TGCGCCAGCAGCCAAGCCTACTTTGGCACTGAAGCTTTCTTT CASSQAYFGTEAFF
many TRBJ1-2 - TRBV7-9 TGTGCCAGCAGCTTTCATTATTCCGATAAACGGGCAGCTGATGGCTACACCTTC CASSFHYSDKRAADGYTF
- TRBJ1-1 - TRBV5-1 TGCGCGAGCAGCTCCCCCAAACAGGGATTGAACACTGAAGCTTTCTTT CASSSPKQGLNTEAFF
few TRBJ2-2 TRBD2 TRBV7-6 TGTGCCAGCAGCTTAGGTAGCGGGGGACCCACCGGGGAGCTGTTTTTT CASSLGSGGPTGELFF
many TRBJ2-7 - TRBV7-8 TGTGCCAGCAGCTTAAGGCAGGGAGCCTACGAGCAGTACTTC CASSLRQGAYEQYF
few TRBJ1-6 - TRBV12-3/TRBV12-4 TGTGCCAGCAGTTTAGCCGTCCAGGGACCGAATTCACCCCTCCACTTT CASSLAVQGPNSPLHF
many TRBJ2-7 - TRBV7-9 TGTGCCAGCAGCCCCCGCGGCTACGAGCAGTACTTC CASSPRGYEQYF
few TRBJ1-5 - TRBV12-3/TRBV12-4 TGTGCCAGCAGACCTGGGACAACTAATAGCAATCAGCCCCAGCATTTT CASRPGTTNSNQPQHF
few TRBJ2-7 - TRBV7-2 TGTGCCAGCAGCTTGGTAACTTACGAGCAGTACTTC CASSLVTYEQYF
- TRBJ1-3 - TRBV6-8 TGTGCCAGCAGTTACTCGGTTCACCTTGGCGGGAGCTCTGGAAACACCATATATTTT CASSYSVHLGGSSGNTIYF
few TRBJ2-1 TRBD2 TRBV10-3 TGTGCCAGCGGGACTAGCGGCGATGAGCAGTTCTTC CASGTSGDEQFF
once TRBJ2-3 - TRBV28 TGTGCCAGCAGTTTATCAGGGAGGAAGACAGATACGCAGTATTTT CASSLSGRKTDTQYF
few TRBJ2-5 - TRBV6-2/TRBV6-3 TGTGCCAGCGAAGAGGGCCCCGGCGGGGAGACCCAGTACTTC CASEEGPGGETQYF
few TRBJ2-1 - TRBV5-4 TGTGCCAGCAGCCCCCAGGTCAGAACCTACCAAACCTACAATGAGCAGTTCTTC CASSPQVRTYQTYNEQFF
many TRBJ1-6 TRBD1 TRBV7-2 TGTGCCAGCAGCTTAGCCATCAGACAGGGAAAGGGATCACCCCTCCACTTT CASSLAIRQGKGSPLHF
few TRBJ1-1 TRBD1 TRBV14 TGTGCCAGCAGCCACCGGACAGGGCCTAACACTGAAGCTTTCTTT CASSHRTGPNTEAFF
few TRBJ1-4 - TRBV7-9 TGTGCCAGCAGCTTATCGGTTTCGAATGAAAAACTGTTTTTT CASSLSVSNEKLFF
once TRBJ2-5 - TRBV12-3/TRBV12-4 TGTGCCAGCGGGGCTATTCAGTACTTC CASGAIQYF
- TRBJ2-1 TRBD2 TRBV7-9 TGTGCCAGCACCCCAGGCGGGGGGGCGAATGAGCAGTTCTTC CASTPGGGANEQFF
few TRBJ1-1 - TRBV29-1 TGCAGCGTTGATGATCTGGACGGGAACACTGAAGCTTTCTTT CSVDDLDGNTEAFF
- TRBJ1-5 - TRBV12-3/TRBV12-4 TGTGCCAGCAGTTTCGGGGTCTCCGTGGACGGCGAAGAACCCCAGCATTTT CASSFGVSVDGEEPQHF
- TRBJ2-1 TRBD2 TRBV29-1 TGCAGCGTTGAAAGGCGGATCCTAATAGGGACTAGCGGGGAAAATGAGCAGTTCTTC CSVERRILIGTSGENEQFF
- TRBJ1-6 TRBD1 TRBV7-3 TGTGCCAGTAGCCAGGGGGACTATAATTCACCCCTCCACTTT CASSQGDYNSPLHF
- TRBJ1-1 - TRBV27 TGTGCCAGCAGTTTAACCAGGGGCAAGACTGAAGCTTTCTTT CASSLTRGKTEAFF
few TRBJ2-1 TRBD1 TRBV6-6 TGTGCCAGCAGTTACGCTACAGGGGTTATTGGGTCCTACAATGAGCAGTTCTTC CASSYATGVIGSYNEQFF
few TRBJ2-3 - TRBV20-1 TGCAGTGCTAGAGATTTCCGGGGCCCGTGGGAAGATACGCAGTATTTT CSARDFRGPWEDTQYF
- TRBJ2-5 TRBD2 TRBV9 TGTGCCAGCAGCGTCCGGTGGGGGGGACAAGAGACCCAGTACTTC CASSVRWGGQETQYF
- TRBJ2-1 - TRBV2 TGTGCCAGCAGTGAGGACTCGCAGGGGGGCGCCTACAATGAGCAGTTCTTC CASSEDSQGGAYNEQFF
- TRBJ2-2 TRBD2 TRBV2 TGTGCCAGCCGTCCGAGCGGGGGATCCTTCGGGGAGCTGTTTTTT CASRPSGGSFGELFF
few TRBJ2-2 - TRBV7-9 TGTGCCAGCAGCTTAACCCTCGGGGGAATCGGGGAGCTGTTTTTT CASSLTLGGIGELFF
many TRBJ2-7 TRBD2 TRBV7-2 TGTGCCAGCAGCTTAGGTACTAGCGGGGGGCGCGAGCAGTACTTC CASSLGTSGGREQYF
- TRBJ2-1 - TRBV4-1 TGCGCCAGCAGCCATGGAGGTGGTGAGCAGTTCTTC CASSHGGGEQFF
few TRBJ1-5 - TRBV13 TGTGCCAGCAGCTTAGGAGGGCCTCGGGGGCCCCAGCATTTT CASSLGGPRGPQHF
- TRBJ1-3 TRBD1 TRBV18 TGTGCCAGCTCATCCGGACAGGGGAAAACTGGAAACACCATATATTTT CASSSGQGKTGNTIYF
- TRBJ2-1 TRBD2 TRBV28 TGTGCCAGCAGTCCCACCGGGACTAGCGGGGGGGCCCTTCAAGATGAGCAGTTCTTC CASSPTGTSGGALQDEQFF
- TRBJ2-1 - TRBV20-1 TGCAGTGCTAGGGCCAGGGGAAGTAATGAGCAGTTCTTC CSARARGSNEQFF